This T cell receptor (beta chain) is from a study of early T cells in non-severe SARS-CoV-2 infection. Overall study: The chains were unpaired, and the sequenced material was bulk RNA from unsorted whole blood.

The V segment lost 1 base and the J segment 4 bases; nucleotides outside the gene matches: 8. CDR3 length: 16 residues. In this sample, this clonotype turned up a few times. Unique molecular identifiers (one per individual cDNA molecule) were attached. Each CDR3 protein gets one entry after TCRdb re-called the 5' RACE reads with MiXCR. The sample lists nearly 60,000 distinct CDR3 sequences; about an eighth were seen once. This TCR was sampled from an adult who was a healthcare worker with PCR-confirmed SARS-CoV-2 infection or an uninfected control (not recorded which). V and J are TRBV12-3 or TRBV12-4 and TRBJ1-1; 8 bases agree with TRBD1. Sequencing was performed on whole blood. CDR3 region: CASSLDGQGLGTEAFF. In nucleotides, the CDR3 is TGTGCCAGCAGTTTAGATGGACAGGGTTTGGGCACTGAAGCTTTCTTT.